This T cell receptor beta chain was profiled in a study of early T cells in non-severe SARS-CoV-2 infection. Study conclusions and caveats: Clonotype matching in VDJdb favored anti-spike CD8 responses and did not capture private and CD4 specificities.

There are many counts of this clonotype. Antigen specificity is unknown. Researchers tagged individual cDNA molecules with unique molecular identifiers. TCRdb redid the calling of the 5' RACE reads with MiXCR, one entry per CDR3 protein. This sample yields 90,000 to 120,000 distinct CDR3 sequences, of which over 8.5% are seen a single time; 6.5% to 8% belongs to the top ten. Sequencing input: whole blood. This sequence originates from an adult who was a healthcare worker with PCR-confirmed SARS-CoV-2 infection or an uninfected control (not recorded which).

CDR3 in amino acids: CASSYRTGGEAFF. In DNA, the CDR3 is TGTGCCAGCAGCTATAGGACAGGGGGTGAAGCTTTCTTT. This sequence joins TRBV7-2 and TRBJ1-1, with 10 bases matching TRBD1. Germline V gene lookup returns CDR1 SGHTA and CDR2 FQGNSA. V lost 4 bases, J lost 7 bases, and 3 bases stayed unmatched. The CDR3 runs 13 residues.